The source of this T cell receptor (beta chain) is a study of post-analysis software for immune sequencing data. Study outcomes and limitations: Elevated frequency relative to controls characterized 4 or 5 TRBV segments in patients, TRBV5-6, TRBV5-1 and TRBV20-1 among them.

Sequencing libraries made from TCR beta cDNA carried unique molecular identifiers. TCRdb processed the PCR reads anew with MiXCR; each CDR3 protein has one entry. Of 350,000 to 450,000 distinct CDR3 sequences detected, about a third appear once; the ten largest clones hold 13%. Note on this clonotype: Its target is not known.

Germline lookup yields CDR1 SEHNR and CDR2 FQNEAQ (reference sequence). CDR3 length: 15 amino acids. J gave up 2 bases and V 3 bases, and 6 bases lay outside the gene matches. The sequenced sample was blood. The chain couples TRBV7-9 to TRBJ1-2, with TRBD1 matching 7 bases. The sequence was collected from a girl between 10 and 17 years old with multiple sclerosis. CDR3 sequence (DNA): TGTGCCAGCAGCTTCGGACAGGCCGAAAACTATGGCTACACCTTC. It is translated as CASSFGQAENYGYTF.